These T cell receptor beta chains were read from a single sample in a study of T cell responses to AZD1222 COVID-19 vaccine. Assay used: immunoSEQ multiplex PCR; TCRdb lists only in-frame clones, some missing. The data show more than 95,000 clones, about 91% seen once. Sequencing was performed on peripheral blood, taken 28 days after the second AZD1222 dose. These receptors originate from an adult who received the AZD1222 COVID-19 vaccine. Each CDR3 is given with its conserved first and last residue. The D gene is left open where the match is weak. Expanded clones are given a class, and other clones once, few, many or no size at all.

-,TRBJ2-5,TRBV4-1,-,TGCGCCAGCAGCCAAGACACTAGCAGGGAGACCCAGTACTTC,CASSQDTSRETQYF
TRBD2,TRBJ2-3,TRBV7-3,-,TGTGCCAGCAGTCCGGGACTAGCGGGACCCACAGATACGCAGTATTTT,CASSPGLAGPTDTQYF
-,TRBJ2-1,TRBV6-2/TRBV6-3,-,TGTGCCAGCAGTTACAAGACCCCCTACAATGAGCAGTTCTTC,CASSYKTPYNEQFF
-,TRBJ2-3,TRBV15,-,TGTGCCACCAGCAGAGATCCGGGGACAGATACGCAGTATTTT,CATSRDPGTDTQYF
-,TRBJ2-7,TRBV7-9,-,TGTGCCAGCAGCTCCTATTGGGGCAGTAACTACGAGCAGTACTTC,CASSSYWGSNYEQYF
TRBD2,TRBJ2-1,TRBV5-1,-,TGCGCCAGCAGCTTGGGACTAGCGGGAGGGTCCCGCTACACAGAGCAGTTCTTC,CASSLGLAGGSRYTEQFF
-,TRBJ1-2,TRBV28,-,TGTGCCAGCAGTCTGATGGTGGGCAGCCCTAACTATGGCTACACCTTC,CASSLMVGSPNYGYTF
-,TRBJ1-1,TRBV6-2/TRBV6-3,-,TGTGCCAGCAGTCTAGGGGACACTGAAGCTTTCTTT,CASSLGDTEAFF
-,TRBJ2-2,TRBV3-1/TRBV3-2,few,TGTGCCAGCAGCCAAGCTATTGGGTTAACCGGGGAGCTGTTTTTT,CASSQAIGLTGELFF
-,TRBJ2-2,TRBV1,-,TGCACCAACCAAAGCGGGAGATGGAACACCGGGGAGCTGTTTTTT,CTNQSGRWNTGELFF
-,TRBJ2-2,TRBV27,-,TGTGCCAGCAGGGGAGCGGGACACAGCGGGGAGCTGTTTTTT,CASRGAGHSGELFF
TRBD2,TRBJ2-1,TRBV15,-,TGTGCCACCAGCAGAGATAGCGGGAGGCCTTCCAATGAGCAGTTCTTC,CATSRDSGRPSNEQFF
TRBD2,TRBJ2-1,TRBV11-3,-,TGTGCCAGCAGCTCGGGACTAGCGGACTACAATGAGCAGTTCTTC,CASSSGLADYNEQFF
-,TRBJ2-6,TRBV6-5,-,TGTGCCAGCAGCCCCCGCAGGGCCGGGGCCAACGTCCTGACTTTC,CASSPRRAGANVLTF
-,TRBJ2-7,TRBV4-1,-,TGCGCCAGCAGCCAAGGCTGGGGGGACTCCTACGAGCAGTACTTC,CASSQGWGDSYEQYF
TRBD1,TRBJ2-1,TRBV11-3,-,TGTGCCAGCAGCTCCAGGGGGTACAATGAGCAGTTCTTC,CASSSRGYNEQFF
-,TRBJ2-7,TRBV7-9,-,TGTGCCAGCAGCTTAGTCGGCAAGAGCTACGAGCAGTACTTC,CASSLVGKSYEQYF
-,TRBJ1-5,TRBV28,-,TGTGCCAGCAGGAGGGCGACAGTAACGCCCCAGCATTTT,CASRRATVTPQHF
-,TRBJ2-7,TRBV23-1,-,TGCGCCAGCAGTCAATCGAATCAGACAGTTTACGAGCAGTACTTC,CASSQSNQTVYEQYF
TRBD2,TRBJ2-1,TRBV3-1/TRBV3-2,-,TGTGCCAGCAGCCAAGATTCGCCACTAGCGGGAGTGTACAATGAGCAGTTCTTC,CASSQDSPLAGVYNEQFF
-,TRBJ1-2,TRBV2,-,TGTGCCAGCAGGGGAGGGGGGGCTATTGGCTACACCTTC,CASRGGGAIGYTF
-,TRBJ1-6,TRBV7-6,-,TGTGCCAGCAGCCCGGTTCCAGACTTTCTGCCACCCCTCCACTTT,CASSPVPDFLPPLHF
-,TRBJ1-2,TRBV27,-,TGTGCCAGCAGTCCCCGGGGGGGAGTAGGCTATGGCTACACCTTC,CASSPRGGVGYGYTF
-,TRBJ2-3,TRBV12-3/TRBV12-4,-,TGTGCCAGCAGTTTAGAGCGCACAGATACGCAGTATTTT,CASSLERTDTQYF
-,TRBJ2-7,TRBV7-2,-,TGTGCCAGCAGCCCGCGGCAGGGGTCCTACGAGCAGTACTTC,CASSPRQGSYEQYF
-,TRBJ1-5,TRBV28,-,TGTGCCAGCAGACCACCAGGCGGTCAGCCCCAGCATTTT,CASRPPGGQPQHF
TRBD2,TRBJ2-3,TRBV9,-,TGTGCCAGCAGCGTAGGACTAGCGGCATTTTTAACAGATACGCAGTATTTT,CASSVGLAAFLTDTQYF
TRBD2,TRBJ2-7,TRBV27,-,TGTGCCAGCAGTCTCCTGATAGCGGGAGGAGCCTACGAGCAGTACTTC,CASSLLIAGGAYEQYF
TRBD2,TRBJ2-5,TRBV7-9,once,TGTGCCACGAAAGTAGCGGGAGAGTTAGAGACCCAGTACTTC,CATKVAGELETQYF
-,TRBJ2-2,TRBV7-3,-,TGTGCCAGCAGCCAGAATGAGGGCACCGGGGAGCTGTTTTTT,CASSQNEGTGELFF
-,TRBJ1-2,TRBV11-3,-,TGTGCCAGCAGCTTAGGGCAGGCCCCGGGCTACACCTTC,CASSLGQAPGYTF
-,TRBJ1-2,TRBV28,-,TGTGCCAGCACCCCAGGTGGCGCGGGTTGGCATGGCTACACCTTC,CASTPGGAGWHGYTF
TRBD1,TRBJ1-1,TRBV28,-,TGTGCCAGCAGTCCCCTATTGCGTGACAGGGATATGAAAGCTTTCTTT,CASSPLLRDRDMKAFF
TRBD2,TRBJ2-1,TRBV7-6,-,TGTGCCAGCAGCTACATAACCCGACTAGCGGGAGCTAATGAGCAGTTCTTC,CASSYITRLAGANEQFF
-,TRBJ2-1,TRBV28,-,TGTGCCAGCAGTTTACCGGGACTGACTTACAATGAGCAGTTCTTC,CASSLPGLTYNEQFF
-,TRBJ2-1,TRBV7-8,-,TGTGCCAGCAGCTTAGGTAGTAGAGGGTACAATGAGCAGTTCTTC,CASSLGSRGYNEQFF